This T cell receptor beta chain was sequenced in a study of T cell responses to AZD1222 COVID-19 vaccine (dated by TCRdb to the early 2020s). Notes on the research overall: A total of 230 or so trial participants underwent TCR sequencing, of whom around 200 received two doses of AZD1222 and around 25 received two doses of the MenACWY control vaccine. Trial participants were enrolled by age into 18-55, 56-69 and 70-plus year subgroups, with about 150, 28 and 57 TCR-sequenced participants respectively.

CDR3 length: 14 amino acids, cysteine to phenylalanine. The read is trimmed to its CDR3 DNA, 42 bases read in frame from base 1. Sequences MDHEN (CDR1) and SYDVKM (CDR2) are obtained from the germline V gene. A distance of 12 bases separates the germline ends of V and J, which lose 3 bases and 4 bases respectively. The paper as a whole reports these results and caveats: In the small 56-69-year group, the increase in depth fell short of significance, most likely because of low power. Participants were mostly white British, with more females than males. The authors suggested clonal diversity may have been underestimated. Vaccine-associated CD4 TCRs spanned the whole spike protein, with dominant responses in regions 160-218 and 743-854. Spike-specific TCR breadth and depth rose significantly after two AZD1222 doses compared with day 0 and with MenACWY recipients. No day 14 peak-response samples were available, so repertoires were characterized only after the peak T cell response. Nearly half of unique spike-specific TCRs reportedly recognized epitopes outside regions mutated in the B.1.351 and B.1.1.7 variants. Only five to seven AZD1222 recipients were SARS-CoV-2 seropositive at baseline, limiting conclusions about previously exposed vaccinees.

The label giving this sample's time point can be read as: about 28 days (+/-7) after the second vaccine dose. AZD1222 recipients given second doses at about 4 weeks or at about 12 weeks were pooled, since spike-specific TCR depth and breadth were not found to differ between the two schedules. Vaccinee samples came from UK trials COV001 and COV002, including a single-blind randomized controlled phase 2/3 trial of AZD1222 (ChAdOx1 nCoV-19) in healthy adults. Trial participant PBMC samples were collected at day 0 and day 28 after the second dose for TCRbeta chain sequencing. Details on this clone: Its binding antigen is unknown. No per-base quality is available; no much larger clone lies one base away.

The CDR3 regions of human TCRbeta chains were subjected to immunosequencing. Processing in the source paper ran as follows. TCRs in the repertoires were matched against a reference library of SARS-CoV-2-specific TCRs that had been generated with the MIRA antigen-specificity platform. Breadth was defined as the fraction of unique TCRs that were SARS-CoV-2-associated. Depth was defined as the fraction of total T cells that were SARS-CoV-2-associated. Using the MIRA data, every spike-specific TCR was mapped to the spike region that the TCR reacted to and assigned to either a CD4 or a CD8 class. Log10-transformed breadth and depth values were compared by one-way ANOVA with Sidak's multiple comparisons tests. TCRdb limited this immuneACCESS table to in-frame rearrangements with V and J called. A share of clones is missing; checked studies link under half to unresolved V genes, and the rest is unexplained. V and J calls and clone size are copied from that table; D and trimming were computed from the DNA. Present in this sample are about 66,000 clones, roughly 80% of which were seen just once. Roughly 4% of the sample is held by the ten biggest clonotypes.

The chain is made from TRBV28 and TRBJ1-1; the D gene is perhaps TRBD1, from 5 matching bases. The sample consisted of peripheral blood, taken 28 days after the second AZD1222 dose. This TCR was recovered from an adult who received the AZD1222 COVID-19 vaccine. The CDR3 region: CASSFPPGGTEAFF. The DNA sequence is TGTGCCAGCAGTTTCCCACCCGGGGGCACTGAAGCTTTCTTT.